This is a list of T cell receptor beta chains from one sample in a study of blood T cell repertoires in COVID-19. Profiled with immunoSEQ multiplex PCR; TCRdb holds only in-frame clones, not every one. The data contain under 200,000 clones, 89% of them singletons. Sequenced input: PBMCs or T cells enriched from blood (not recorded which). The receptors here all came from a woman aged 18-30 years who had recovered from COVID-19. Each CDR3 is given with its conserved first and last residue. The order of the fields is CDR3 protein, CDR3 DNA, D gene, V gene, CDR3 length, clone size, J gene. A D gene is named only where the DNA matches it firmly. Size is omitted from some rows. Given values are once, few, many or a class for expanded clones.

CATSDRREVDIQYF	TGTGCCACCAGTGATAGAAGGGAGGTGGACATTCAGTACTTC	-	TRBV24-1	14	-	TRBJ2-4
CASSGSDSYNSPLHF	TGTGCCAGCAGTGGGAGCGACTCCTATAATTCACCCCTCCACTTT	-	TRBV27	15	-	TRBJ1-6
CASSSIGGNTEAFF	TGTGCCAGCAGTTCCATAGGAGGGAACACTGAAGCTTTCTTT	-	TRBV28	14	-	TRBJ1-1
CASSLANGSGETQYF	TGCGCCAGCAGCTTGGCCAACGGGTCGGGGGAGACCCAGTACTTC	-	TRBV5-1	15	-	TRBJ2-5
CASSTQGDYGYTF	TGTGCCAGCAGCACACAGGGGGACTATGGCTACACCTTC	TRBD1	TRBV7-2	13	-	TRBJ1-2
CASSAGTLFTDTQYF	TGTGCCAGCTCGGCCGGGACACTATTCACAGATACGCAGTATTTT	-	TRBV18	15	-	TRBJ2-3
CASSSTLAGGRELFF	TGTGCCAGCAGTTCCACCCTAGCGGGGGGCAGGGAGCTGTTTTTT	TRBD2	TRBV2	15	-	TRBJ2-2
CASSQPSQVGYTF	TGCGCCAGCAGCCAACCCTCTCAGGTCGGCTACACCTTC	-	TRBV4-1	13	-	TRBJ1-2
CAWSVAGTYGYTF	TGTGCCTGGAGTGTAGCGGGAACCTATGGCTACACCTTC	-	TRBV30	13	-	TRBJ1-2
CSVTGGAGSPLHF	TGCAGCGTTACAGGGGGCGCCGGATCACCCCTCCACTTT	TRBD1	TRBV29-1	13	-	TRBJ1-6
CASSQRGSYNSPLHF	TGTGCCAGCAGCCAAAGAGGTTCCTATAATTCACCCCTCCACTTT	-	TRBV6-5	15	-	TRBJ1-6
CASSPQGYNSPLHF	TGTGCCAGCTCACCTCAGGGGTATAATTCACCCCTCCACTTT	-	TRBV18	14	-	TRBJ1-6
CASSKKGAGGDQPQHF	TGTGCCAGCAGCAAAAAGGGGGCAGGGGGAGACCAGCCCCAGCATTTT	-	TRBV21-1	16	-	TRBJ1-5
CASSSTGGRGYTF	TGTGCCAGCAGCTCAACAGGGGGCCGTGGCTACACCTTC	TRBD1	TRBV5-6	13	-	TRBJ1-2
CASSIRGPGNTIYF	TGTGCCAGTAGTATAAGGGGGCCTGGAAACACCATATATTTT	TRBD1	TRBV19	14	once	TRBJ1-3
CASSVDSAGRANYGYTF	TGTGCCAGCAGCGTAGATTCGGCGGGAAGGGCTAACTATGGCTACACCTTC	-	TRBV9	17	-	TRBJ1-2
CASSLSSAGGSYQETQYF	TGTGCCAGCAGCTTAAGTTCGGCGGGGGGGTCGTACCAAGAGACCCAGTACTTC	TRBD2	TRBV13	18	-	TRBJ2-5
CASSLGDRDAEAFF	TGCGCCAGCAGCTTGGGGGACAGGGACGCTGAAGCTTTCTTT	TRBD1	TRBV5-1	14	-	TRBJ1-1
CASSHPGGSAPDPNYGYTF	TGCGCCAGCAGCCATCCTGGGGGCAGCGCCCCCGATCCTAACTATGGCTACACCTTC	-	TRBV4-1	19	-	TRBJ1-2
CASGTGFNTEAFF	TGTGCCAGCGGAACAGGGTTCAACACTGAAGCTTTCTTT	-	TRBV2	13	-	TRBJ1-1
CASSGGRMTTGSDTQYF	TGTGCCAGCAGCGGCGGGCGGATGACTACGGGGTCGGATACGCAGTATTTT	-	TRBV7-9	17	-	TRBJ2-3
CASSDTNYGYTF	TGTGCCAGCAGCGACACTAACTATGGCTACACCTTC	-	TRBV2	12	-	TRBJ1-2
CSARGGAEAFF	TGCAGTGCCCGGGGGGGGGCTGAAGCTTTCTTT	-	TRBV20-1	11	few	TRBJ1-1
CASSLVGTPNTGELFF	TGTGCCAGCAGCTTAGTTGGGACTCCTAACACCGGGGAGCTGTTTTTT	-	TRBV7-2	16	-	TRBJ2-2
CASSLRLAGETGELFF	TGTGCCAGCAGCTTAAGACTAGCGGGGGAAACCGGGGAGCTGTTTTTT	TRBD2	TRBV7-9	16	-	TRBJ2-2
CASSPRQGNTIYF	TGTGCCAGCAGCCCGCGACAGGGAAACACCATATATTTT	-	TRBV3-1/TRBV3-2	13	-	TRBJ1-3
CASSLGGGALGYTF	TGTGCCAGCAGCTTAGGGGGAGGGGCGTTGGGCTACACCTTC	-	TRBV7-9	14	-	TRBJ1-2
CATGANYGYTF	TGTGCCACCGGAGCGAACTATGGCTACACCTTC	-	TRBV19	11	-	TRBJ1-2
CASSLSISGQISYGYTF	TGTGCCAGCAGTTTATCGATTTCGGGACAGATTTCCTATGGCTACACCTTC	TRBD1	TRBV27	17	-	TRBJ1-2
CASSSGLGGTQYF	TGTGCCAGCAGCTCGGGACTGGGTGGGACCCAGTACTTC	-	TRBV5-4	13	-	TRBJ2-5
CASSETEGRNEQFF	TGTGCCAGCAGTGAAACCGAGGGGAGGAATGAGCAGTTCTTC	-	TRBV2	14	-	TRBJ2-1
CAWRRHGAGGPYTGELFF	TGTGCCTGGAGACGCCATGGAGCGGGGGGGCCCTACACCGGGGAGCTGTTTTTT	TRBD2	TRBV30	18	-	TRBJ2-2
CATSLSGTNEKLFF	TGTGCCACCAGCCTTAGTGGAACTAATGAAAAACTGTTTTTT	-	TRBV24-1	14	once	TRBJ1-4
CATSDLDSGSTDTQYF	TGTGCCACCAGCGATCTGGACAGTGGAAGCACAGATACGCAGTATTTT	-	TRBV24-1	16	-	TRBJ2-3
CAIRHRDPNYGYTF	TGTGCCATCAGGCACAGGGATCCTAACTATGGCTACACCTTC	-	TRBV10-3	14	-	TRBJ1-2
CASSPRTGGTHNEQFF	TGTGCCAGCAGCCCCCGGACAGGGGGAACCCACAATGAGCAGTTCTTC	TRBD1	TRBV9	16	-	TRBJ2-1
CASSSDSYGYTF	TGTGCCAGCAGCTCGGACAGCTATGGCTACACCTTC	-	TRBV7-9	12	-	TRBJ1-2
CASSEMTGANRPQHF	TGTGCCAGCAGCGAAATGACAGGGGCCAACCGGCCCCAGCATTTT	TRBD1	TRBV5-5	15	-	TRBJ1-5
CASSSVFPDTQYF	TGTGCCAGCAGCTCCGTATTCCCAGATACGCAGTATTTT	-	TRBV7-2	13	-	TRBJ2-3
CASSQAPGQGNYGYTF	TGCGCCAGCAGCCAAGCACCGGGACAGGGTAACTATGGCTACACCTTC	TRBD1	TRBV4-1	16	-	TRBJ1-2
CASSLEIGEEQYF	TGCGCCAGCAGCTTGGAAATAGGGGAAGAGCAGTACTTC	-	TRBV5-1	13	once	TRBJ2-7
CSVEGENTEAFF	TGCAGCGTTGAAGGAGAGAACACTGAAGCTTTCTTT	-	TRBV29-1	12	-	TRBJ1-1
CASSPPGRVDSPLHF	TGTGCCAGCAGTCCCCCCGGCAGGGTAGATTCACCCCTCCACTTT	-	TRBV6-5	15	-	TRBJ1-6
CASRTGFVDTQYF	TGTGCCTCCCGAACAGGGTTTGTGGATACGCAGTATTTT	-	TRBV30	13	-	TRBJ2-3
CASSYPGSYEQYF	TGTGCCAGCAGTTATCCAGGATCCTACGAGCAGTACTTC	-	TRBV6-5	13	once	TRBJ2-7
CASSLGAFDYGYTF	TGTGCCAGCAGTTTGGGGGCGTTTGACTATGGCTACACCTTC	-	TRBV28	14	-	TRBJ1-2
CASSSRTHGYTF	TGTGCCAGCAGTTCTCGTACACATGGCTACACCTTC	-	TRBV27	12	-	TRBJ1-2
CASSLSGGHSTGELFF	TGTGCCAGCAGTTTAAGCGGGGGACATTCTACCGGGGAGCTGTTTTTT	TRBD2	TRBV27	16	-	TRBJ2-2
CASSTGTGEREQYF	TGTGCCAGCTCAACCGGTACAGGGGAGCGGGAGCAGTACTTC	TRBD1	TRBV18	14	once	TRBJ2-7
CASSVGQGDGYTF	TGTGCCAGCAGCGTGGGACAGGGAGACGGCTACACCTTC	TRBD1	TRBV9	13	-	TRBJ1-2
CASSLRGGGKTDTQYF	TGTGCCAGCAGCTTGAGGGGTGGGGGGAAAACAGATACGCAGTATTTT	-	TRBV5-8	16	-	TRBJ2-3
CASSEERGGYNEQFF	TGTGCCAGCAGTGAAGAGCGGGGGGGATACAATGAGCAGTTCTTC	TRBD2	TRBV6-4	15	-	TRBJ2-1
CASSQAASGGTQYF	TGTGCCAGCAGCCAAGCGGCTAGCGGGGGAACGCAGTATTTT	TRBD2	TRBV3-1/TRBV3-2	14	-	TRBJ2-3
CAWRGTHRQGSYTGANVLTF	TGTGCCTGGAGGGGGACACACCGACAGGGCTCTTATACCGGGGCCAACGTCCTGACTTTC	TRBD1	TRBV30	20	-	TRBJ2-6
CASSSGGEETQYF	TGTGCCAGCAGCTCAGGGGGCGAAGAGACCCAGTACTTC	TRBD1	TRBV12-3/TRBV12-4	13	once	TRBJ2-5